Listed here are 27 T cell receptor beta chains from one sample, sequenced in a study of cytotoxic CD8 clonotypes in ibrutinib-treated CLL. Sequencing used immunoSEQ multiplex PCR; TCRdb keeps in-frame clones, though not all of them. This repertoire shows 270,000 or so clones, roughly 76% found once; its top ten account for about 5.8%. The sequencing used PBMCs, collected at disease progression, from a patient treated with ibrutinib. The receptors originated from a human donor with chronic lymphocytic leukemia.

This clone was detected only a few times. The chain carries TRBV28 and TRBJ1-2, with D perhaps TRBD1 (5 bases). From germline, CDR1 is MDHEN and CDR2 SYDVKM. CDR3 size: 11 residues. V was shortened by 7 bases and J by 2 bases, with 5 bases between the two germline ends. The chain's CDR3 is CASNRNYGYTF. The DNA for the CDR3 is TGTGCCAGCAACAGGAACTATGGCTACACCTTC.

The V gene is TRBV20-1, the J gene TRBJ2-5; no clear D. Germline V gives CDR1 DFQATT, CDR2 SNEGSKA (reference sequence). The CDR3 extends over 11 amino acids. For the CDR3, the DNA is TGCAGCGCTCGGCACGGAGAGACCCAGTACTTC. Its protein is CSARHGETQYF.

There are a few counts of this clone. This chain links TRBV5-1 with TRBJ1-2; 11 nucleotides match TRBD1. Germline lookup yields CDR1 SGHRS and CDR2 YFSETQ. The V and J ends lost 1 base and 9 bases, in that order; junction bases with no gene match: 5. This CDR3 region has 14 residues. CDR3 DNA: TGCGCCAGCAGCTTGCGGACAGGGGGCGGCAGCTACACCTTC. As protein: CASSLRTGGGSYTF.

This chain's CDR3 is CAISEGTGGTTNEKLFF. The CDR3, as DNA: TGTGCCATCAGTGAGGGGACAGGGGGAACAACTAATGAAAAACTGTTTTTT. This sequence joins TRBV10-3 and TRBJ1-4; 11 bases are a match to TRBD1. This CDR3 region has 17 residues. J lost 0 bases, V lost 2 bases, and 2 bases had no gene match. CDR1 and CDR2 from the germline V gene are ENHRY and SYGVKD.

The J gene is TRBJ2-6, the V gene TRBV9; 7 bases agree with TRBD1. V shed 3 bases, J shed 1 base, and the junction held 7 bases outside the gene matches. CDR3 length equals 17 residues. Germline V gene data show CDR1 as SGDLS and CDR2 as YYNGEE. CDR3 in DNA: TGTGCCAGCAGCGCTACAGGGGTTTGGTCTGGGGCCAACGTCCTGACTTTC. Its translation is CASSATGVWSGANVLTF.

V gene TRBV27 combines with J gene TRBJ1-5, with D possibly matching TRBD1 (6 bases). The CDR3 extends over 13 amino acids. Between the trimmed V and J ends, which lost 2 bases and 5 bases, there was a span of 7 bases. Germline V CDR1 and CDR2: MNHEY, SMNVEV (reference sequence). The CDR3 is CASSLGGYQPQHF. The CDR3 DNA sequence: TGTGCCAGCAGTTTAGGGGGCTATCAGCCCCAGCATTTT.

The V and J genes are TRBV7-9 and TRBJ2-5; 10 bases align to TRBD2. V shed 5 bases, J shed 3 bases, and the junction held 6 bases outside the gene matches. Germline lookup yields CDR1 SEHNR and CDR2 FQNEAQ (reference sequence). CDR3 length: 15 amino acids. The CDR3 nucleotides read TGTGCCAGCAGCACACTTACTAGCGGGGAAGAGACCCAGTACTTC. Its protein is CASSTLTSGEETQYF.

The chain is built from TRBV28 and TRBJ1-2; D perhaps matches TRBD1 (6 bases). The CDR3 extends over 15 amino acids. Germline V gene data show CDR1 as MDHEN and CDR2 as SYDVKM. V dropped 8 bases and J dropped 3 bases, with 19 bases sitting between them. The CDR3 sequence: CASRLRTGTYYGYTF. As DNA, the CDR3 is TGTGCCAGCCGACTCCGCACAGGGACTTACTATGGCTACACCTTC.

The chain joins TRBV27 to TRBJ2-2; 8 positions match TRBD1. The CDR3 contains 16 residues. The trim removed 5 bases at V and 0 bases at J, leaving 5 bases unmatched. The V gene's germline CDR1 is MNHEY and CDR2 SMNVEV (reference sequence). CDR3: CASSRWTGTNTGELFF. The CDR3 nucleotides read TGTGCCAGCAGTCGCTGGACAGGGACGAACACCGGGGAGCTGTTTTTT.

The chain combines TRBV4-1 with TRBJ2-2; D could derive from TRBD1 or TRBD2 (5 bases each). Trimming cost V 6 bases and J 4 bases, with 12 bases left between them. CDR1 MGHRA and CDR2 YSYEKL come from the germline V gene. CDR3 length: 14 residues. The CDR3 region has the DNA TGCGCCAGCAGTCGTGGGGGTAGCACCGGGGAGCTGTTTTTT. Its protein is CASSRGGSTGELFF.

As to this clone: The identical CDR3 is also encoded by other nucleotide sequences in the sample. This chain uses TRBV5-4 with TRBJ2-3; 8 bases match TRBD2. Germline V gene lookup returns CDR1 SGHNT and CDR2 YYREEE (reference sequence). The V segment lost 1 base and the J segment 2 bases; nucleotides outside the gene matches: 3. The CDR3 spans 15 residues. The CDR3 DNA reads TGTGCCAGCAGCTTGCCCGGGAGGGCCACAGATACGCAGTATTTT. Protein product: CASSLPGRATDTQYF.

J is TRBJ2-3 and V is TRBV5-1; D possibly corresponds to TRBD1 (5 bases). The CDR3 contains 16 residues. Per germline, CDR1 SGHRS and CDR2 YFSETQ. Trimming stripped 0 bases from V and 5 bases from J, with 16 bases between. In DNA, the CDR3 is TGCGCCAGCAGCTTGGAATTAGCAGGGTCCGGAGATACGCAGTATTTT. Protein: CASSLELAGSGDTQYF.

This sequence joins TRBV14 and TRBJ2-2, with 13 positions matching TRBD2. CDR3 length: 16 residues. V trimming: 1 base; J trimming: 6 bases; junction bases outside the gene matches: 2. Germline V CDR1 and CDR2: SGHDN, FVKESK. CDR3 sequence: CASSQVGLAGPGELFF. The CDR3 DNA reads as TGTGCCAGCAGCCAAGTGGGACTAGCGGGACCCGGGGAGCTGTTTTTT. Full variable domain (rest looked up from reference TRBV14 and TRBJ2-2): EAGVTQFPSHSVIEKGQTVTLRCDPISGHDNLYWYRRVMGKEIKFLLHFVKESKQDESGMPNNRFLAERTGGTYSTLKVQPAELEDSGVYFCASSQVGLAGPGELFFGEGSRLTVL.

This clone was recorded once. The chain couples TRBV7-9 to TRBJ1-4, with no clear D. The ends were cut back, 0 bases at V and 7 bases at J, with 15 bases in the middle. CDR3 size: 16 residues. Per the germline V gene, CDR1 is SEHNR and CDR2 is FQNEAQ (reference sequence). CDR3 amino acids: CASSLAPGSWGEKLFF. Here the CDR3 DNA reads TGTGCCAGCAGCTTAGCGCCTGGGAGTTGGGGTGAAAAACTGTTTTTT.

V and J are TRBV7-9 and TRBJ2-4; 8 positions agree with TRBD2. The J segment lost 1 base and the V segment lost 5 bases, leaving 4 bases of the junction unmatched. The germline V gene has CDR1 SEHNR and CDR2 FQNEAQ (reference sequence). The length of the CDR3 is 15 residues. The chain's CDR3 is CASSPPGGAKNIQYF. CDR3 nucleotide sequence: TGTGCCAGCAGCCCCCCGGGGGGGGCCAAAAACATTCAGTACTTC. Supplemented by reference TRBV7-9 and TRBJ2-4, the full variable domain reads DTGVSQNPRHKITKRGQNVTFRCDPISEHNRLYWYRQTLGQGPEFLTYFQNEAQLEKSRLLSDRFSAERPKGSFSTLEIQRTEQGDSAMYLCASSPPGGAKNIQYFGAGTRLSVL.

V and J are TRBV27 and TRBJ2-5; no reliable D call. CDR1 and CDR2 from the germline V gene are MNHEY and SMNVEV (reference sequence). The CDR3 length is 14 residues. V was cut by 5 bases and J by 2 bases, with 12 bases left in between. The CDR3 sequence is CASSPSPWQETQYF. For the CDR3, the DNA is TGTGCCAGCAGTCCCTCCCCTTGGCAAGAGACCCAGTACTTC.

The V gene is TRBV2, the J gene TRBJ1-2; D is undetermined. Trimming removed 7 bases at V and 4 bases at J, with 16 bases between. The CDR3 totals 14 residues. CDR1 and CDR2 (germline): SNHLY, FYNNEI. CDR3 protein: CASNIREGGYGYTF. The CDR3 nucleotides are TGTGCCAGCAACATAAGGGAGGGAGGCTATGGCTACACCTTC.

The J gene is TRBJ2-7, the V gene TRBV4-1, with 9 nucleotides matching TRBD2. The germline CDR1 and CDR2 sequences are MGHRA and YSYEKL. Trimming at V came to 1 base and at J to 3 bases, leaving 7 bases not matched to a gene. The CDR3 totals 16 residues. The CDR3 spells CASSQGGTSRYYEQYF. For the CDR3, the DNA is TGCGCCAGCAGCCAAGGGGGGACTAGCAGATACTACGAGCAGTACTTC.

The chain couples TRBV21-1 to TRBJ2-2; the tabulated D call, TRBD2, remains unverified against the DNA. TRBV21-1 is annotated as a pseudogene. The CDR3 spans 16 residues. The CDR3 region has the DNA TGTGCCAGCAGCCTCTCTAGCGGGGCCTACACCGGGGAGCTGTTTTTT. As protein: CASSLSSGAYTGELFF.

This chain connects TRBV4-2 to TRBJ1-4, with D maybe TRBD1 (5 bases). There are 16 residues in the CDR3. V was clipped by 0 bases and J by 4 bases, with 12 bases between them. CDR1 is LGHNA and CDR2 is YNFKEQ in the germline V gene. The CDR3 nucleotides are TGTGCCAGCAGCCAAGACCGGGGGAGGATTAATGAAAAACTGTTTTTT. Its translation: CASSQDRGRINEKLFF.

The chain uses TRBV27 and TRBJ2-7; D unresolved. The CDR3 runs 15 residues. Germline lookup yields CDR1 MNHEY and CDR2 SMNVEV (reference sequence). V lost 5 bases to trimming and J lost 4 bases, with 18 bases between them. The CDR3 nucleotides are TGTGCCAGCAGTCCGCGCGGCAGGCCAGGTTACGAGCAGTACTTC. This sequence encodes CASSPRGRPGYEQYF.

V gene TRBV5-1 combines with J gene TRBJ1-2; 7 bases are a match to TRBD1. Trimming at V came to 4 bases and at J to 6 bases, leaving 6 bases not matched to a gene. CDR3 length: 13 amino acids. Per the germline V gene, CDR1 is SGHRS and CDR2 is YFSETQ. The CDR3 region has the DNA TGCGCCAGCAGCAAGACAGGGCGGGATGGCTACACCTTC. Amino acid sequence: CASSKTGRDGYTF.

V and J are TRBV5-5 and TRBJ1-2; 9 bases match TRBD1. Unmatched junction bases numbered 4, after V lost 0 bases and J lost 4 bases. The CDR3 extends over 15 amino acids. Germline assignment: CDR1 SGHKS and CDR2 YYEKEE (reference sequence). Written as DNA, the CDR3 is TGTGCCAGCAGCTTGGGGACAGGGGATACCTATGGCTACACCTTC. This gives the protein CASSLGTGDTYGYTF.

V is TRBV5-6 and J is TRBJ2-3; TRBD2 aligns across 9 bases. The CDR3 covers 14 residues. Germline V gene data show CDR1 as SGHDT and CDR2 as YYEEEE. V shed 9 bases and J 8 bases; nucleotides not matched to a gene: 13. The CDR3: CATTSGYDMGTQYF. CDR3 DNA sequence: TGTGCCACGACTAGCGGATACGATATGGGTACGCAGTATTTT.

This clone was counted only a few times. The chain has TRBV19 and TRBJ2-7; D remains unclear. The CDR3 spans 14 residues. The germline V gene encodes CDR1 LNHDA and CDR2 SQIVND (reference sequence). V was shortened by 5 bases and J by 1 base, with 12 bases between the two germline ends. The CDR3 sequence: CASSLTAQSYEQYF. In DNA, the CDR3 is TGTGCCAGTAGTTTAACAGCGCAATCCTACGAGCAGTACTTC.

The CDR3 is CSVVLRPEAFF. In DNA, the CDR3 is TGCAGCGTTGTACTAAGGCCTGAAGCTTTCTTT. The chain recombines TRBV29-1 with TRBJ1-1, with unresolved D. V was shortened by 4 bases and J by 6 bases, with 9 bases between the two germline ends. This CDR3 is 11 amino acids long. The germline V gene encodes CDR1 SQVTM and CDR2 ANQGSEA.

This chain connects TRBV28 to TRBJ1-1; D not certain. Germline-derived CDR1 and CDR2 are MDHEN and SYDVKM. Between the trimmed V and J ends, which lost 5 bases and 0 bases, there was a span of 10 bases. This CDR3 spans 14 amino acids. CDR3 sequence (DNA): TGTGCCAGCAGTCTACAAGATATGAACACTGAAGCTTTCTTT. Protein product: CASSLQDMNTEAFF.